This entry features one T cell receptor beta chain sequence. The antigen remains unidentified. The data were taken from a study of T cell responses to AZD1222 COVID-19 vaccine. Only in-frame clones appear in the TCRdb table, and some are missing; sequencing was by immunoSEQ multiplex PCR. The sample yields about 140,000 clones, 92% seen once. CDR3 length: 16 amino acids. Germline CDR1 reads SGHRS; CDR2 reads YFSETQ. V gave up 8 bases and J gave up 3 bases, with 20 bases separating them. Findings of the study overall: Among those given AZD1222, only five or six were seropositive at baseline.

The TCR sequence derives from an adult in good health. This material consisted of peripheral blood, taken on day 0 of AZD1222 vaccination. The rearrangement joins TRBV5-1 to TRBJ2-2; D possibly corresponds to TRBD1 (6 bases). CDR3 sequence (DNA): TGCGCCAGAATAATGGGTACAGGGTTGGACACCGGGGAGCTGTTTTTT. This translates into CARIMGTGLDTGELFF.